The present T cell receptor beta chain was sequenced within a study of identifying expanded T cells in peripheral blood. Overall study results and limits: Variance in clone template counts between roughly 2-week samples significantly increased with total template count across all healthy donors.

V lost 0 bases to trimming and J lost 7 bases; unmatched junction nucleotides: 1. Germline CDR1 is LGHNA and CDR2 is YSLEER. The CDR3 is 14 amino acids. Healthy donors had no documented immune events, such as infections, while sampled. Generated by immunoSEQ multiplex PCR, the TCRdb table keeps only in-frame clones and is missing some. The sample lists about 82,000 clones, approximately 90% occurring once. This clone was seen a single time. Antigen unknown. The sequencing sample was made of blood. The chain has TRBV4-3 and TRBJ1-4; 8 nucleotides agree with TRBD1. The source is a person aged 18 to 70 in good health. CDR3 DNA: TGCGCCAGCAGCCAAGAGGGGACAGGTGAAAAACTGTTTTTT. Amino acids: CASSQEGTGEKLFF.